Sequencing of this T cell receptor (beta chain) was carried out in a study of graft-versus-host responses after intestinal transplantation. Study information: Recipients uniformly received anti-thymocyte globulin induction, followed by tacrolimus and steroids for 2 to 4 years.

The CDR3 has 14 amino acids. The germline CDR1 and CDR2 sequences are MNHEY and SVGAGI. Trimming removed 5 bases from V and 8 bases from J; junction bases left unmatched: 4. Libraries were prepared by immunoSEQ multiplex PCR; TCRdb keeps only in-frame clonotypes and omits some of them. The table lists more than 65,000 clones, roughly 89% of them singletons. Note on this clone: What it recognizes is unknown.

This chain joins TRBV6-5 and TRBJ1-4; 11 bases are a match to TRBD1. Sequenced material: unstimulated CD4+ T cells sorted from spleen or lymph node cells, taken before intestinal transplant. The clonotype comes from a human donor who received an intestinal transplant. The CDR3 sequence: CASSGQGAREKLFF. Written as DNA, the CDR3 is TGTGCCAGCAGTGGACAGGGGGCCAGGGAAAAACTGTTTTTT.